These 10 T cell receptor beta chains share one sample of origin, sequenced in a study of blood T cell repertoires in COVID-19. The assay was immunoSEQ multiplex PCR, and TCRdb's table has in-frame clones only and misses some. Of around 100,000 clones listed, 75% to 90% were seen once; the top ten hold about an eighth. Sequenced material: peripheral blood. The source of these receptors is a human donor in a cohort sampled during active COVID-19.

The V call is TRBV28, the J call TRBJ2-3; the D is unclear. Germline loops: CDR1 MDHEN, CDR2 SYDVKM. V dropped 5 bases and J dropped 1 base, with 16 bases sitting between them. The CDR3 extends over 16 amino acids. Here the CDR3 DNA reads TGTGCCAGCAGTCTAAAGCGCAGAATCGGCACAGATACGCAGTATTTT. Translated: CASSLKRRIGTDTQYF.

The chain has TRBV18 and TRBJ2-7; 10 bases align to TRBD1. The V segment lost 2 bases and the J segment 3 bases; nucleotides outside the gene matches: 4. Looked up from germline, CDR1 is KGHSH and CDR2 is LQKENI. The CDR3 runs to 15 residues. The CDR3 coding sequence is TGTGCCAGCTCACCATCCGGGACAGGGGTCTACGAGCAGTACTTC. This gives the protein CASSPSGTGVYEQYF.

The chain carries TRBV4-1 and TRBJ2-5; perhaps TRBD1 as D (6 bases). The V gene lost 2 bases and the J gene lost 5 bases, with 21 bases spanning the gap. The CDR3 extends over 17 amino acids. Germline CDR1 MGHRA, CDR2 YSYEKL. Written as DNA, the CDR3 is TGCGCCAGCAGCCAACTTCGGACAGCCGCCCTAGGGGAGACCCAGTACTTC. It yields the protein CASSQLRTAALGETQYF.

V gene TRBV27 combines with J gene TRBJ1-5, with 9 bases lining up with TRBD1. Germline CDR1 reads MNHEY; CDR2 reads SMNVEV (reference sequence). With V trimmed by 5 bases and J by 5 bases, 10 bases remained unmatched. The CDR3 runs to 16 residues. The CDR3 reads CASSPRQGGPHQPQHF. The DNA for the CDR3 is TGTGCCAGCAGTCCAAGACAGGGGGGGCCTCATCAGCCCCAGCATTTT.

This clone was detected only once. The genes are TRBV5-6 and TRBJ1-1; D is possibly TRBD1 (5 bases). Germline values: CDR1 SGHDT, CDR2 YYEEEE. CDR3 length equals 15 residues. V was cut by 2 bases and J by 4 bases, with 15 bases left in between. The CDR3 loop is CASSLLGPVGTEAFF. Here the CDR3 DNA reads TGTGCCAGCAGCTTACTGGGGCCGGTGGGCACTGAAGCTTTCTTT.

The J gene is TRBJ2-1, the V gene TRBV7-3; 9 bases are shared with TRBD2. The CDR3 sequence is 13 residues long. Per the germline V gene, CDR1 is SGHTA and CDR2 is FQGTGA. Unmatched junction bases numbered 5, after V lost 2 bases and J lost 12 bases. The CDR3 DNA follows: TGTGCCAGCAGCTTATGGGCTAGCGGGGTGCAGTTCTTC. Protein product: CASSLWASGVQFF.

This clone showed up just once. The rearrangement uses TRBV25-1 and TRBJ2-7; TRBD2 aligns across 7 bases. The CDR3 is 13 amino acids. CDR1 and CDR2 from the germline V gene are MGHDK and SYGVNS. V was clipped by 5 bases and J by 1 base; unmatched bases: 2. As DNA, the CDR3 is TGTGCCAGCAGTCGGGGGGTGTCCTACGAGCAGTACTTC. Translating gives CASSRGVSYEQYF.

V gene TRBV15 combines with J gene TRBJ2-7; tentative D call: TRBD1 (6 bases). The length of the CDR3 is 16 residues. Germline CDR1 and CDR2: LNHNV and YYDKDF (reference sequence). V lost 0 bases, J lost 1 base, and 13 bases lay in between. In DNA, the CDR3 is TGTGCCACCAGCAGAGATGTTACAGGGCGTTCCTACGAGCAGTACTTC. This sequence encodes CATSRDVTGRSYEQYF.

This chain's CDR3 is CASSLVQGESPLHF. The CDR3 region has the DNA TGTGCCAGCAGCTTGGTTCAGGGTGAATCACCCCTCCACTTT. The J gene is TRBJ1-6, the V gene TRBV5-5; perhaps TRBD1 as D (5 bases). Germline V gives CDR1 SGHKS, CDR2 YYEKEE (reference sequence). CDR3 length: 14 amino acids. V lost 0 bases and J lost 10, with 11 bases in between.

This clone was seen a few times. The genes are TRBV28 and TRBJ1-5; D might be TRBD1 (6 bases). Germline V gene sequence: CDR1 MDHEN, CDR2 SYDVKM. The length of the CDR3 is 14 residues. V was clipped by 6 bases and J by 4 bases, with 13 bases between them. CDR3 in DNA: TGTGCCAGCAGAACCGACAGGAGGAATCAGCCCCAGCATTTT. This sequence encodes CASRTDRRNQPQHF.